The rows below give T cell receptor beta chains drawn from one sample of a study of blood T cells in healthy people across ages. TCRdb reanalysed the 5' RACE reads using MiXCR and keeps one entry per CDR3 protein. The table records roughly 680,000 distinct CDR3 sequences, over 40% of them present only once. The sample consisted of blood. The origin of the receptors is a woman older than 75 in good health. Each CDR3 is given without its conserved first and last residue. The order of the fields is V gene, clone size, J gene, CDR3 protein. Clone size is not always given. Where it is, it says once, few, many or a class for expanded clones.

TRBV7-2	many	TRBJ2-5	ASSGSREETQY
TRBV12-3/TRBV12-4	many	TRBJ2-1	ASSWGNEQF
TRBV7-6	.	TRBJ2-3	ASSLVGHNEADTQY
TRBV3-1	few	TRBJ2-7	ASSPQSGRGYEQY
TRBV3-1	many	TRBJ2-5	ASSQRSGRTSQETQY
TRBV3-1	few	TRBJ2-6	ASSHGRSSANVLT
TRBV18	.	TRBJ1-2	ASSPRIWYGYT
TRBV6-5	.	TRBJ2-1	ASRPTDSGEQF
TRBV27	once	TRBJ2-7	ASRITAGGYEQY
TRBV5-1	.	TRBJ1-1	ASSLGHTEAF
TRBV6-5	.	.	ASSYMRGGYEQY
TRBV2	.	TRBJ2-3	ASSELAGGGDTQY
TRBV29-1	.	TRBJ1-4	SATTGENEKLF
TRBV30	.	TRBJ1-4	AWSVGSTNEKLF
TRBV7-2	.	TRBJ1-1	VSSLGPNIEAF
TRBV27	many	TRBJ1-2	ASSFGGAQGTTYGYT
TRBV20-1	few	TRBJ2-5	SARRGAETQY
TRBV7-9	.	.	ASSTIGTQY
TRBV12-3/TRBV12-4	.	TRBJ2-2	ASDPGTGPVELF
TRBV5-1	many	TRBJ1-2	ASSLVGTGAYGYT
TRBV7-2	.	TRBJ2-5	ASSLGGGGQQETQY
TRBV5-1	.	TRBJ1-1	ASRQNAGPTEAF
TRBV12-3/TRBV12-4	once	TRBJ1-4	ASTKAQGEEKLF
TRBV12-5	.	TRBJ1-5	ASGLVSGPASNQPQH
TRBV2	.	TRBJ2-1	ASRRTGQTNEQF
TRBV4-3	.	TRBJ2-2	ASSQRSGELF
TRBV30	once	TRBJ1-1	ASNPGTVNTEAF
TRBV9	.	TRBJ2-3	ASSSLIDGTDTQY
TRBV28	.	TRBJ2-3	ASSYGGEGDTQY
TRBV20-1	.	TRBJ2-5	SANIRETQY
TRBV5-1	.	TRBJ2-5	ASSHRNQGVSETQY
TRBV4-1	.	TRBJ2-1	ANSGLAGAIPGDEQF
TRBV28	few	TRBJ2-2	ASRETGELF
TRBV6-4	many	TRBJ2-3	ASSPFGASTDTQY
TRBV6-5	few	TRBJ2-2	ASSYSSGTGAPVDTGELF
TRBV5-1	few	TRBJ2-3	ASSVPGTGSRDTQY
TRBV7-3	.	TRBJ2-1	ASSFSDNSRNEQF
TRBV6-4	.	TRBJ2-3	ASRETYSTDTQY
TRBV12-3/TRBV12-4	many	TRBJ2-4	ASSSSRRFKDIQY
TRBV20-1	many	TRBJ2-7	SAPHTGTGLYEQY